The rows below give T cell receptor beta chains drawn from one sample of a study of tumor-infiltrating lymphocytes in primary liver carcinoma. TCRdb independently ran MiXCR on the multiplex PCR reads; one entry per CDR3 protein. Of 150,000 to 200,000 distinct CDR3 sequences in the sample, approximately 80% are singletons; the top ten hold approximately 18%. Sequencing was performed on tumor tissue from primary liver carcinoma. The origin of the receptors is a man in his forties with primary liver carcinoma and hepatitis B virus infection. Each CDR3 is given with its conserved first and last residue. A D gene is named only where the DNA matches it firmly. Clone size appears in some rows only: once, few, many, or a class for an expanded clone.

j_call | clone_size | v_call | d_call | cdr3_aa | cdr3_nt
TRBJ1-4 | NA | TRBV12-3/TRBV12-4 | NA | CASGSTPGNEKLFF | TGTGCCAGCGGTTCAACCCCAGGGAATGAAAAACTGTTTTTT
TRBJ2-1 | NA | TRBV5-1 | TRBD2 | CASNSTGLDEQFF | TGCGCCAGCAACTCGACGGGACTAGATGAGCAGTTCTTC
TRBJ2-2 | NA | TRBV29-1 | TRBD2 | CSVGTSAANTGDPFF | TGCAGCGTTGGAACTAGCGCGGCGAACACCGGGGACCCGTTTTTT
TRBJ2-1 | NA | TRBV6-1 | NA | CASSDRLDFYNEQFF | TGTGCCAGCAGTGACAGACTTGACTTCTACAATGAGCAGTTCTTT
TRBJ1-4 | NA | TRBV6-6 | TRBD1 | CTSSNRDRGRGEKQFF | TGTACCAGCAGTAACCGGGACAGGGGGCGAGGCGAAAAACAGTTTTTT
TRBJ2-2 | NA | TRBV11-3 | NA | CASSLNANTGEVSF | TGTGCCAGCAGCTTAAATGCGAACACCGGGGAGGTGTCATTT
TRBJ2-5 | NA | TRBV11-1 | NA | CARSPLGETQYF | TGTGCCAGGAGCCCGCTGGGGGAGACCCAGTACTTC
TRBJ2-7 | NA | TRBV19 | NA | CASSIVAGSYEQYF | TGTGCCAGTAGTATAGTGGCAGGCTCCTACGAGCAGTACTTC
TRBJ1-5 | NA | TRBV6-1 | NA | CASRIDMAYNNQPQHF | TGTGCCAGCAGAATAGACATGGCTTATAACAATCAGCCCCAGCATTTT
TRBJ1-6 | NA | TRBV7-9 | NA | CANSSDSYHSPLHF | TGTGCCAACAGCTCAGACAGCTATCATTCACCCCTCCACTTT
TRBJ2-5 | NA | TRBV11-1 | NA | CASSLIIGSETQYF | TGTGCCAGCAGCTTGATTATAGGTTCAGAGACCCAGTACTTC
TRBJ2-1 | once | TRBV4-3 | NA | CASSPRGWSVNEQFF | TGCGCCAGTAGCCCAAGGGGGTGGTCGGTTAATGAGCAGTTCTTC
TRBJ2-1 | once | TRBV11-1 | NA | CASSPVSSEFNNEQFF | TGTGCCAGCAGCCCAGTCAGTAGCGAGTTCAACAATGAGCAGTTCTTC
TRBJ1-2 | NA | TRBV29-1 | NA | CSVRSGDARGYTF | TGCAGCGTCCGATCAGGGGACGCCCGTGGCTACACCTTC
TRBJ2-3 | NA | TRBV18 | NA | CARSPDSEDTQYF | TGTGCCAGGTCACCGGACAGTGAGGATACGCAGTATTTT
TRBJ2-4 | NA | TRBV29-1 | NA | CSVEYGGADFQYF | TGCAGCGTCGAGTACGGGGGCGCAGACTTTCAGTACTTC
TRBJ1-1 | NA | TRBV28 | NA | CASSLATTWNTEAFF | TGTGCCAGTAGTTTAGCAACAACATGGAACACTGAAGCTTTCTTT
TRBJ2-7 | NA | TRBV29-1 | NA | CWVMTSGTGTPYEQYF | TGCTGGGTCATGACATCTGGGACCGGCACTCCCTACGAGCAGTACTTC
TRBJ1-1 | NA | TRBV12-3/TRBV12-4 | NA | CASSFRINTEAFF | TGTGCCAGCAGCTTTCGAATTAACACTGAAGCTTTCTTT
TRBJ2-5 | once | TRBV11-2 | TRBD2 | CASSFGSLLAVGRGETQHF | TGTGCCAGCAGCTTTGGTAGCCTTCTAGCGGTAGGACGGGGAGAGACCCAGCACTTC
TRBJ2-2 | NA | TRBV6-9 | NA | CASPTVDTGELFF | TGTGCCAGCCCCACGGTGGACACCGGGGAGCTGTTTTTT
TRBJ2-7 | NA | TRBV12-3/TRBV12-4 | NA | CASSPVYEQYF | TGTGCCAGTAGCCCCGTCTACGAGCAGTACTTC
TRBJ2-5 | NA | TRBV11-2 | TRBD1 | CDSSRTGGKQETQYF | TGTGACAGCAGCAGGACAGGAGGCAAGCAAGAGACCCAGTACTTC
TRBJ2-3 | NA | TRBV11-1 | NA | CASTLIRADTQYF | TGTGCTAGCACCTTAATAAGGGCAGATACGCAGTATTTT
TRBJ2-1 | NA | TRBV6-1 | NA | CANSAGESYNEQLF | TGTGCCAACAGTGCAGGGGAATCCTACAATGAGCAGTTATTC
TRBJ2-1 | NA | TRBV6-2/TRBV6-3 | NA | CASSCEVPCEQFF | TGTGCCAGCAGTTGCGAGGTACCCTGCGAGCAGTTCTTC
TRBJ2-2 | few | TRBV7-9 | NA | CVSRLGAGELFF | TGTGTCAGTAGGCTGGGGGCCGGGGAGCTGTTTTTT
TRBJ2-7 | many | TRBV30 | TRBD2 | CAWSGGREAKQYF | TGTGCCTGGAGCGGCGGGAGGGAAGCTAAGCAGTACTTC
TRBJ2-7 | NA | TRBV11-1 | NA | CARRLGPAGESFYEQYF | TGTGCCAGGAGGTTAGGGCCGGCGGGTGAAAGCTTCTACGAGCAGTACTTC
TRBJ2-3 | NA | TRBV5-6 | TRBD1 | CASSMQGAKDTQYF | TGTGCCAGCAGCATGCAGGGGGCAAAAGATACGCAGTATTTT
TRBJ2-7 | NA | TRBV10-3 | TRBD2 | CAIRAPPGTSLMSGKQYF | TGTGCCATCAGGGCTCCCCCCGGGACTAGCCTTATGTCTGGCAAGCAGTACTTC
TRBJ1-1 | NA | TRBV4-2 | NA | CASNQDQGASEAFF | TGTGCTAGCAACCAAGATCAAGGGGCGTCGGAAGCTTTCTTT
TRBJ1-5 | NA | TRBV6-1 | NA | CAIMRTRGNQPQHF | TGTGCCATCATGAGGACAAGGGGCAATCAGCCCCAGCATTTT
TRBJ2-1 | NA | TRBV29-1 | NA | CSVDVAGLYKEQFF | TGCAGCGTTGATGTCGCTGGCCTCTACAAAGAGCAGTTCTTC
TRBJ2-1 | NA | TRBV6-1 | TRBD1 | CATSPRQGRDEQSF | TGTGCCACTAGCCCCAGACAGGGAAGGGATGAGCAGTCCTTC
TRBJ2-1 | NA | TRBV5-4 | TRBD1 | CASSIGDSNEQLF | TGTGCCAGCAGCATAGGGGACAGCAATGAGCAGCTCTTC
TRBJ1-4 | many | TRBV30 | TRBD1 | CALETGDNEKLFF | TGTGCCTTAGAGACAGGGGATAATGAAAAACTGTTTTTT
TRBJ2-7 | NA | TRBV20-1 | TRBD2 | CSARGLAGDLSYEQYF | TGCAGTGCTAGAGGACTAGCGGGGGACCTCTCCTACGAGCAGTACTTC
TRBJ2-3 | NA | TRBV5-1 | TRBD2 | CSSSGLAASTDTQYF | TGCTCCAGCAGTGGGCTAGCGGCTAGCACGGATACGCAGTATTTT
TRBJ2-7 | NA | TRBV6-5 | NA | CASSYSGDQCEQYF | TGTGCCAGCAGTTACTCTGGGGACCAGTGCGAGCAGTACTTC
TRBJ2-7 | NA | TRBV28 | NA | CASSSRGNHRAPEQYF | TGTGCCAGCAGTTCCCGTGGGAATCACAGGGCGCCCGAGCAGTACTTC
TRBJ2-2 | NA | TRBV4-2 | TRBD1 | CANTGTGNTWELFF | TGTGCCAACACCGGGACAGGGAACACCTGGGAGCTGTTTTTT
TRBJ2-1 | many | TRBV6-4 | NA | CASSGDDDYNEQFF | TGTGCCAGCAGTGGAGACGATGACTACAATGAGCAGTTCTTC
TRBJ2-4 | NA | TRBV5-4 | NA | CASNLGSAKDIQYF | TGTGCCAGCAACTTGGGGTCCGCCAAAGACATTCAGTACTTC
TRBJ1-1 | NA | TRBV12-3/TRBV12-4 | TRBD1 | CASSPVAGGSTDAFF | TGTGCCAGCAGCCCCGTCGCAGGGGGGAGCACTGATGCTTTCTTT
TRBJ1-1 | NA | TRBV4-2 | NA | CASSQDNKNTEAFF | TGCGCCAGTAGCCAAGATAATAAGAACACTGAAGCTTTCTTT
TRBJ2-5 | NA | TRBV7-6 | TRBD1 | CASSQGQAEAQYF | TGTGCCAGCAGCCAGGGACAGGCAGAGGCCCAGTACTTC
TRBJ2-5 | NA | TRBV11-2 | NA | CASSPSSFQGAGQETQYF | TGTGCCAGCAGCCCTAGCTCATTCCAGGGTGCTGGGCAGGAGACCCAGTACTTC
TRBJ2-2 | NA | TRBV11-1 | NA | CASNLWDTGELFF | TGTGCCAGCAACCTTTGGGACACCGGGGAACTGTTTTTT
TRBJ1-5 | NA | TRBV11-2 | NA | CPSSLVGVTRSNQRQHF | TGTCCCAGCAGCTTAGTAGGGGTAACACGGAGCAATCAGCGCCAGCATTTT